Presented here are 25 T cell receptor beta chains from one specimen sequenced in a study of T-cell memory formation after mild COVID-19. TCRdb reprocessed the 5' RACE reads with MiXCR, giving one entry per CDR3 protein. Of about 190,000 distinct CDR3 sequences listed, about a sixth were seen once; the top ten hold roughly 2.3%. The sequencing sample was made of PBMCs or a T cell subset sorted from them (not recorded which). The receptors here all came from an adult woman who had mild COVID-19 (a few samples of this study predate the infection). Cell type and time point are not known.

This clonotype was found a few times. The rearrangement links TRBV6-2 or TRBV6-3 to TRBJ2-1, with TRBD2 as a possible D gene (5 bases). The CDR3 is 15 residues long. Germline V CDR1 and CDR2: MNHEY, SVGEGT. The V gene lost 2 bases and the J gene lost 5 bases, with 13 bases spanning the gap. The CDR3: CASSYASLVDNEQFF. The CDR3 region has the DNA TGTGCCAGCAGTTACGCTAGCCTCGTCGACAATGAGCAGTTCTTC.

There are a few counts of this clonotype. V usage is TRBV10-3 and J usage is TRBJ2-7; no reliable D call. This CDR3 contains 13 residues. Trimming took 4 bases from V and 4 from J, leaving 11 bases between them. CDR1 and CDR2 (germline): ENHRY, SYGVKD. CDR3 in DNA: TGTGCCATCAGTGCGGCAGGCCCATACGAGCAGTACTTC. It translates to CAISAAGPYEQYF.

The chain has TRBV24-1 and TRBJ2-5, with D tentatively TRBD1 or TRBD2 (5 bases each). The CDR3 runs 13 residues. V was clipped by 7 bases and J by 7 bases, with 15 bases between them. CDR1 KGHDR and CDR2 SFDVKD come from the germline V gene. The CDR3 DNA reads as TGTGCCACCAGACGGGACGCCGCCGGGACCCAGTACTTC. Amino acids: CATRRDAAGTQYF.

This clonotype was detected ten times or more. The chain combines TRBV20-1 with TRBJ2-3; 9 nucleotides match TRBD2. The CDR3 extends over 14 amino acids. With 2 bases clipped from V and 2 bases from J, the junction kept 2 bases outside the gene matches. Germline loops: CDR1 DFQATT, CDR2 SNEGSKA (reference sequence). The CDR3 here is CSARRLAATDTQYF. For the CDR3, the DNA is TGCAGTGCTAGAAGACTAGCGGCCACAGATACGCAGTATTTT.

In its sample, this clonotype was seen a few times. This chain connects TRBV5-1 to TRBJ1-1; weak D call: TRBD1 (5 bases). V was trimmed by 1 base and J by 8 bases, leaving 15 bases between them. This CDR3 has 14 residues. Germline V gene data show CDR1 as SGHRS and CDR2 as YFSETQ. The CDR3 loop reads CASSLSGREGEAFF. CDR3 DNA sequence: TGCGCCAGCAGCTTGTCGGGCAGGGAGGGCGAAGCTTTCTTT.

The chain has TRBV3-1 and TRBJ2-1, with D perhaps matching TRBD1 or TRBD2 (5 bases each). Per the germline V gene, CDR1 is LGHDT and CDR2 is YNNKEL (reference sequence). V was shortened by 6 bases and J by 1 base, with 16 bases between the two germline ends. The CDR3 runs to 16 residues. The CDR3 protein is CASSPLLRGSYNEQFF. The CDR3 nucleotides are TGTGCCAGCAGTCCGCTCTTGAGGGGTTCCTACAATGAGCAGTTCTTC.

The chain has TRBV20-1 and TRBJ2-3, with D maybe TRBD2 (5 bases). Trimming stripped 8 bases from V and 4 bases from J, with 16 bases between. CDR3 size: 13 residues. The germline gives CDR1 DFQATT, CDR2 SNEGSKA (reference sequence). Written as DNA, the CDR3 is TGCAGTCCCCGCGCTCCCGGGGCAGATACGCAGTATTTT. Protein sequence: CSPRAPGADTQYF.

The genes are TRBV5-1 and TRBJ2-2; D is undetermined. CDR3 length equals 13 residues. V gave up 0 bases and J gave up 2 bases, with 2 bases separating them. Germline V gene data show CDR1 as SGHRS and CDR2 as YFSETQ. The CDR3 is CASSLVNTGELFF. CDR3 in DNA: TGCGCCAGCAGCTTGGTTAACACCGGGGAGCTGTTTTTT.

This clonotype was observed a handful of times. CDR3 nucleotide sequence: TGCAGTGCAGCAGGGGTCGAGGAGACCCAGTACTTC. It is translated as CSAAGVEETQYF. The chain has TRBV20-1 and TRBJ2-5, with D possibly matching TRBD1 (6 bases). Trimming took 6 bases from V and 5 from J, leaving 13 bases between them. CDR3 size: 12 residues. The V gene's germline CDR1 is DFQATT and CDR2 SNEGSKA (reference sequence).

The rearrangement uses TRBV18 and TRBJ2-1, with 12 bases identical to TRBD1. Germline V CDR1 and CDR2: KGHSH, LQKENI. The V gene end was trimmed by 3 bases and the J gene end by 7 bases; junction bases not matched to a gene: 16. The CDR3 extends over 19 amino acids. The CDR3 reads CASSPQSSGTGGGRNEQFF. In nucleotides, the CDR3 is TGTGCCAGCTCACCCCAATCTTCCGGGACAGGGGGCGGGAGAAATGAGCAGTTCTTC.

V usage is TRBV5-1 and J usage is TRBJ2-7; no clear D gene. Trimming took off 0 bases at V and 1 base at J, with 8 bases between the two ends. In germline, CDR1 is SGHRS, CDR2 YFSETQ. This CDR3 has 14 residues. CDR3 DNA sequence: TGCGCCAGCAGCTTGGCCGTAGCATCCTACGAGCAGTACTTC. Its translation: CASSLAVASYEQYF.

The chain carries TRBV20-1 and TRBJ1-3; possible D gene TRBD1, 5 bases. This CDR3 region has 17 residues. Trimming pared 0 bases from V and 4 bases from J, leaving 19 bases between. Germline V CDR1 and CDR2: DFQATT, SNEGSKA (reference sequence). CDR3 loop: CSARDSSGRVMGNTIYF. CDR3 DNA sequence: TGCAGTGCTAGAGATAGTTCAGGGAGGGTCATGGGAAACACCATATATTTT.

This clonotype was recorded at least ten times. This chain uses TRBV29-1 with TRBJ2-1; D might be TRBD2 (5 bases). Deletions cut 2 bases from V and 5 bases from J, with 13 bases between. The CDR3 length is 14 residues. Germline lookup yields CDR1 SQVTM and CDR2 ANQGSEA. The CDR3 loop reads CSVERLGKNNEQFF. CDR3 DNA: TGCAGCGTTGAAAGGCTCGGGAAAAACAATGAGCAGTTCTTC.

CDR3 region: CASSPPGVGNQPQHF. In DNA, the CDR3 is TGTGCCAGCAGCCCCCCAGGGGTGGGCAATCAGCCCCAGCATTTT. The genes are TRBV7-2 and TRBJ1-5; tentatively, D is TRBD1 (6 bases). V lost 5 bases and J lost 2, with 13 bases in between. The length of the CDR3 is 15 residues. CDR1 SGHTA and CDR2 FQGNSA come from the germline V gene.

The CDR3 region has the DNA TGTGCCAGCAGTGAAGGTACTAGCGGGAAGGTTGGGGAGTACTTC. Translating gives CASSEGTSGKVGEYF. This chain links TRBV2 with TRBJ2-7; 10 bases line up with TRBD2. This CDR3 contains 15 residues. CDR1 and CDR2 from the germline V gene are SNHLY and FYNNEI. The junction had 11 bases not matched to a gene; V was cut back by 1 base and J by 11 bases.

This clonotype has more than one count but fewer than ten. J is TRBJ2-3 and V is TRBV12-3 or TRBV12-4; maybe TRBD2 (7 bases). With 7 bases removed from V and 6 bases from J, the gap between germline ends came to 17 bases. The CDR3 is 14 amino acids. The CDR3 DNA reads TGTGCCAGCATTTCGGGGGGCCCGCAGGATACGCAGTATTTT. Its protein is CASISGGPQDTQYF.

CDR3 bases: TGCAGCGTGCCGACTGGTAGCACAGATACGCAGTATTTT. Its protein product is CSVPTGSTDTQYF. The chain couples TRBV29-1 to TRBJ2-3; D is ambiguous. CDR3 length equals 13 residues. Trimming removed 6 bases at V and 0 bases at J, with 10 bases between. Germline V gene sequence: CDR1 SQVTM, CDR2 ANQGSEA.

The chain employs TRBV10-3 and TRBJ2-4, with 10 positions matching TRBD1. The CDR3 has 16 amino acids. The germline gives CDR1 ENHRY, CDR2 SYGVKD. V trimming: 0 bases; J trimming: 4 bases; junction bases outside the gene matches: 3. The CDR3 DNA is TGTGCCATCAGTGAGTCCCTGGGACAGGGGAAAAACATTCAGTACTTC. This translates into CAISESLGQGKNIQYF.

This clonotype turned up a few times. The V gene is TRBV27, the J gene TRBJ1-4; D may be TRBD1 (5 bases). Germline loops: CDR1 MNHEY, CDR2 SMNVEV (reference sequence). Trimming removed 3 bases from V and 10 bases from J, with 12 bases in between. The CDR3 runs 13 residues. The CDR3 DNA reads as TGTGCCAGCAGTTTTAAAGTCGGGGGAAAACTGTTTTTT. Protein: CASSFKVGGKLFF.

The J gene is TRBJ2-3, the V gene TRBV12-3 or TRBV12-4, with TRBD2 identical over 8 bases. The CDR3 contains 15 residues. V lost 2 bases, J lost 7 bases, and 8 bases stayed unmatched. CDR3 DNA sequence: TGTGCCAGCAGTTTATCCCCGGGGGGGCCTAATACGCAGTATTTT. Protein: CASSLSPGGPNTQYF.

This clonotype was found a few times. The CDR3 region is CSALTGAPQGTQYF. The CDR3 DNA reads TGCAGTGCCCTTACAGGGGCCCCCCAGGGGACCCAGTACTTC. The chain uses TRBV20-1 and TRBJ2-5; 7 bases align to TRBD1. Germline assignment: CDR1 DFQATT and CDR2 SNEGSKA (reference sequence). The CDR3 covers 14 residues. The ends lost 6 bases at V and 7 bases at J; junction bases unmatched: 14.

The CDR3: CASSLRSGGRDTQYF. The CDR3 coding sequence is TGTGCCAGCAGCTTAAGGTCGGGGGGGCGTGATACGCAGTATTTT. V gene TRBV7-3 combines with J gene TRBJ2-3, with 8 nucleotides matching TRBD2. The CDR3 runs 15 residues. Unmatched junction bases numbered 6, after V lost 1 base and J lost 6 bases. Germline CDR1 is SGHTA and CDR2 is FQGTGA.

This clonotype showed up just a few times. The rearrangement uses TRBV18 and TRBJ2-1, with D perhaps assigned TRBD1 or TRBD2 (5 bases each). Germline CDR1 is KGHSH and CDR2 is LQKENI. This CDR3 spans 15 amino acids. V lost 3 bases and J lost 3, with 12 bases in between. CDR3 protein: CASSPLGVGYNEQFF. The CDR3 region has the DNA TGTGCCAGCTCACCCCTGGGGGTCGGCTACAATGAGCAGTTCTTC.

This clonotype appeared a few times. This chain uses TRBV7-9 with TRBJ1-1; a possible D gene is TRBD1 (5 bases). Per germline, CDR1 SEHNR and CDR2 FQNEAQ (reference sequence). This CDR3 is 14 amino acids long. V was shortened by 4 bases and J by 1 base, with 10 bases between the two germline ends. CDR3 bases: TGTGCCAGCAGCTCTGGGACGAGGAACACTGAAGCTTTCTTT. This encodes CASSSGTRNTEAFF. Full variable domain (remainder filled in from reference TRBV7-9 and TRBJ1-1): DTGVSQNPRHKITKRGQNVTFRCDPISEHNRLYWYRQTLGQGPEFLTYFQNEAQLEKSRLLSDRFSAERPKGSFSTLEIQRTEQGDSAMYLCASSSGTRNTEAFFGQGTRLTVV.

The chain employs TRBV12-3 or TRBV12-4 and TRBJ1-2; a possible D gene is TRBD1 (5 bases). The CDR3 is 13 residues long. Trimming cost V 6 bases and J 7 bases, with 15 bases left between them. CDR3 amino acids: CASSSGKLVGYTF. CDR3 in DNA: TGTGCCAGCAGCTCAGGGAAGTTAGTTGGCTACACCTTC.